One and the same sample provided the 5 T cell receptor beta chains below, sequenced in a study of early T cells in non-severe SARS-CoV-2 infection. TCRdb fed the 5' RACE reads into MiXCR, producing one record per CDR3 protein. The sample consists of tens of thousands of distinct CDR3 sequences, approximately 8% of them appearing once. Sequences were obtained from whole blood. Receptors were obtained from an adult who was a healthcare worker with PCR-confirmed SARS-CoV-2 infection or an uninfected control (not recorded which).

This clonotype was detected many times. The chain uses TRBV20-1 and TRBJ2-7, with D perhaps TRBD1 or TRBD2 (5 bases each). Trimming took off 0 bases at V and 0 bases at J, with 15 bases between the two ends. The germline V gene has CDR1 DFQATT and CDR2 SNEGSKA (reference sequence). The CDR3 extends over 16 amino acids. CDR3 coding DNA: TGCAGTGCTAGAGATGGGGTTAGGGACCTCTCCTACGAGCAGTACTTC. Amino acids: CSARDGVRDLSYEQYF.

The chain joins TRBV6-6 to TRBJ2-7; D call uncertain. V lost 5 bases, J lost 2 bases, and 13 bases lay in between. This CDR3 region has 14 residues. Germline CDR1 MNHNY, CDR2 SVGAGI (reference sequence). CDR3 sequence (DNA): TGTGCCAGCAGTCCGAAAGTCATCACCTACGAGCAGTACTTC. Protein sequence: CASSPKVITYEQYF.

The chain employs TRBV29-1 and TRBJ2-5; TRBD2 aligns across 13 bases. This CDR3 spans 16 amino acids. Trimming at V came to 6 bases and at J to 4 bases, leaving 11 bases not matched to a gene. The V gene's germline CDR1 is SQVTM and CDR2 ANQGSEA. CDR3 sequence reads: CSVAGGTSGKLETQYF. For the CDR3, the DNA is TGCAGCGTGGCGGGAGGGACTAGCGGGAAATTAGAGACCCAGTACTTC.

This clonotype was recorded at least ten times. V and J are TRBV20-1 and TRBJ1-5; D unresolved. The ends were cut back, 4 bases at V and 2 bases at J, with 9 bases in the middle. The germline CDR1 and CDR2 sequences are DFQATT and SNEGSKA (reference sequence). This CDR3 contains 13 residues. This chain's CDR3 is CSATPRGNQPQHF. The CDR3 DNA sequence: TGCAGTGCTACCCCCCGGGGCAATCAGCCCCAGCATTTT.

This clonotype was recorded a few times. The V and J genes are TRBV5-1 and TRBJ1-2; D uncertain. Germline CDR1 reads SGHRS; CDR2 reads YFSETQ. The V gene lost 5 bases and the J gene lost 1 base, with 12 bases spanning the gap. CDR3 length equals 14 residues. Here the CDR3 reads CASRLQTSNYGYTF. In DNA, the CDR3 is TGCGCCAGCAGGCTACAGACAAGTAACTATGGCTACACCTTC. The full variable domain, with the rest looked up from reference TRBV5-1 and TRBJ1-2, is KAGVTQTPRYLIKTRGQQVTLSCSPISGHRSVSWYQQTPGQGLQFLFEYFSETQRNKGNFPGRFSGRQFSNSRSEMNVSTLELGDSALYLCASRLQTSNYGYTFGSGTRLTVV.